This paragraph covers one T cell receptor (beta chain) sequence. In Cohort 3, a recovered donor had either two negative PCRs, clearance, or symptom resolution. TCRdb keeps only in-frame clones here, not all; method: immunoSEQ multiplex PCR. Seen here are a few hundred thousand clones, approximately 85% observed once, and the top ten hold 3.5% to 4.5%. The data stem from a study of blood T cell repertoires in COVID-19. Study-level information: Researchers got acute and convalescent COVID-19 samples from the United States, Italy and Spain. T cells, B-cell-depleted T cells, or PBMCs supplied cDNA or gDNA.

Material for sequencing was PBMCs or T cells enriched from blood (not recorded which). This receptor was identified in a woman between 25 and 40 years old who had recovered from COVID-19.

The CDR3 spells CASSFGTGIHTEAFF. In nucleotides, the CDR3 is TGTGCCAGCAGTTTCGGGACAGGGATTCACACTGAAGCTTTCTTT. The chain combines TRBV6-5 with TRBJ1-1; 9 bases line up with TRBD1. This CDR3 region has 15 residues. Germline V gene lookup returns CDR1 MNHEY and CDR2 SVGAGI. Germline trimming cut 4 bases from V and 3 bases from J; bases unmatched to any gene: 6.